Below, 10 T cell receptor beta chains from the same sample are listed, as sequenced in a study of blood T cell repertoires in COVID-19. The method was immunoSEQ multiplex PCR; TCRdb's version includes in-frame clones alone and lacks a portion of them. This table has fewer than 250,000 clones, 83% appearing once. The sample comprised PBMCs or T cells enriched from blood (not recorded which). The receptors were sampled from a woman in her thirties or forties who had been exposed to COVID-19.

J is TRBJ2-2 and V is TRBV13; D remains unclear. In germline, CDR1 is PRHDT, CDR2 FYEKMQ (reference sequence). V lost 5 bases, J lost 5 bases, and 9 bases lay in between. The CDR3 consists of 13 residues. CDR3 residues: CASSPRVTGELFF. The CDR3 nucleotides read TGTGCCAGCAGCCCTCGGGTAACCGGGGAGCTGTTTTTT.

The chain uses TRBV5-6 and TRBJ1-4; D might be TRBD1 (6 bases). Germline V lookup: CDR1 SGHDT, CDR2 YYEEEE. The CDR3 consists of 15 residues. The V gene lost 1 base and the J gene lost 8 bases, with 15 bases spanning the gap. In DNA form, the CDR3 reads TGTGCCAGCAGCTTGACGACCGGGACATACGAAAAACTGTTTTTT. As protein: CASSLTTGTYEKLFF.

The chain employs TRBV9 and TRBJ2-1; 9 bases map to TRBD1. J gave up 7 bases and V 2 bases, and 4 bases lay outside the gene matches. The CDR3 length is 14 residues. Germline loops: CDR1 SGDLS, CDR2 YYNGEE. The DNA for the CDR3 is TGTGCCAGCAGCGTTTCGACAGGGGGAAATGAGCAGTTCTTC. Encoded protein: CASSVSTGGNEQFF.

This sequence joins TRBV29-1 and TRBJ2-3, with 9 bases aligning to TRBD1. CDR1 SQVTM and CDR2 ANQGSEA come from the germline V gene. V shed 3 bases, J shed 6 bases, and the junction held 10 bases outside the gene matches. CDR3 length: 15 residues. The CDR3 loop is CSVDTGTGRVDTQYF. Here the CDR3 DNA reads TGCAGCGTTGACACCGGGACAGGGAGGGTGGATACGCAGTATTTT.

CDR3 loop: CAWSLRRGPGGYTF. For the CDR3, the DNA is TGTGCCTGGAGTCTTAGGCGGGGCCCTGGGGGCTACACCTTC. The V gene is TRBV30, the J gene TRBJ1-2, with a tentative D call TRBD1 (5 bases). The CDR3 has 14 amino acids. The germline V gene has CDR1 GTSNPN and CDR2 SVGIG (reference sequence). Between the trimmed V and J ends, which lost 2 bases and 8 bases, there was a span of 18 bases.

This chain uses TRBV5-4 with TRBJ2-3; 11 nucleotides match TRBD2. Germline V gene sequence: CDR1 SGHNT, CDR2 YYREEE (reference sequence). This CDR3 is 19 amino acids long. V was pared by 2 bases and J by 0 bases, with 11 bases of the junction left unmatched. The CDR3 DNA sequence: TGTGCCAGCAGCTTTGCCCGGCTAGCGGGGGGCACTAGCACAGATACGCAGTATTTT. Translating it yields CASSFARLAGGTSTDTQYF. The full variable domain, with the rest looked up from reference TRBV5-4 and TRBJ2-3, is ETGVTQSPTHLIKTRGQQVTLRCSSQSGHNTVSWYQQALGQGPQFIFQYYREEENGRGNFPPRFSGLQFPNYSSELNVNALELDDSALYLCASSFARLAGGTSTDTQYFGPGTRLTVL.

This chain connects TRBV7-6 to TRBJ1-6, with 8 nucleotides matching TRBD1. The CDR3 is 15 residues long. Trimming removed 5 bases from V and 10 bases from J; junction bases left unmatched: 10. The germline CDR1 and CDR2 sequences are SGHVS and FNYEAQ. The chain's CDR3 is CASSLYRTGNSPLHF. Written as DNA, the CDR3 is TGTGCCAGCAGCCTCTACCGGACAGGGAACTCACCCCTCCACTTT.

This sequence joins TRBV11-2 and TRBJ1-1, with no clear D. The CDR3 is 12 amino acids. CDR1 and CDR2 from the germline V gene are SGHAT and FQNNGV. The V end was cut by 1 base, the J end by 4 bases, with 4 bases between. CDR3 protein: CASSLAFTEAFF. The CDR3 DNA reads TGTGCCAGCAGCTTAGCTTTCACTGAAGCTTTCTTT.

The chain has TRBV2 and TRBJ1-4; D remains ambiguous. The CDR3 extends over 14 amino acids. Germline V lookup: CDR1 SNHLY, CDR2 FYNNEI. Between the trimmed V and J ends, which lost 3 bases and 5 bases, there was a span of 10 bases. The CDR3 reads CASSERAGNEKLFF. CDR3 in DNA: TGTGCCAGCAGTGAGAGGGCGGGGAATGAAAAACTGTTTTTT. Based on the CDR3 plus reference TRBV2 and TRBJ1-4, the full variable domain is EPEVTQTPSHQVTQMGQEVILRCVPISNHLYFYWYRQILGQKVEFLVSFYNNEISEKSEIFDDQFSVERPDGSNFTLKIRSTKLEDSAMYFCASSERAGNEKLFFGSGTQLSVL.

V usage is TRBV10-3 and J usage is TRBJ2-1; 9 nucleotides match TRBD2. V shed 4 bases, J shed 4 bases, and the junction held 17 bases outside the gene matches. Germline CDR1 reads ENHRY; CDR2 reads SYGVKD. There are 19 residues in the CDR3. The CDR3 spells CAISAVISKASGAYNEQFF. The CDR3 DNA reads TGTGCCATCAGTGCCGTCATTAGTAAGGCTAGCGGGGCTTACAATGAGCAGTTCTTC.